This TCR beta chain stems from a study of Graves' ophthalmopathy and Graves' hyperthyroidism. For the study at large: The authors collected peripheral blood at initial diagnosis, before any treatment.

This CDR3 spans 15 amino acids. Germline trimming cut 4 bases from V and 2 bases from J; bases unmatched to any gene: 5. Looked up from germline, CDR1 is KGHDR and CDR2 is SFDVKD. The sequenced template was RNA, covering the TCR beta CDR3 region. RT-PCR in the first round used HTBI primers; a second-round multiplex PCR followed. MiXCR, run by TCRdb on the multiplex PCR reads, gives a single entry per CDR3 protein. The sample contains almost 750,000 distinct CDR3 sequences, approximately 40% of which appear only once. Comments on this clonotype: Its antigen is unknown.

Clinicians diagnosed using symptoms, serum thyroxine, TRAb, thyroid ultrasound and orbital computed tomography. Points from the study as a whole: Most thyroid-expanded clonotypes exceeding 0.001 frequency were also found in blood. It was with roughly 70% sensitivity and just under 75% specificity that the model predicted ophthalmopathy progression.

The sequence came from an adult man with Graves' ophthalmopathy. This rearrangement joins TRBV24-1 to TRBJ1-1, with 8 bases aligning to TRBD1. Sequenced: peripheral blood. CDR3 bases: TGTGCCACCAGTGACTACAGGGGGACCAACACTGAAGCTTTCTTT. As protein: CATSDYRGTNTEAFF.